A selection of T cell receptor beta chains follows, all from one sample in a study of response to subunit inactivated influenza vaccine. From the RT-PCR reads, TCRdb called clonotypes with MiXCR, one entry per CDR3 protein. The data hold about 650,000 distinct CDR3 sequences, with around 15% observed a single time. The specimen comprised PBMCs from blood, sampled 14 to 15 days before vaccination. These receptors came from a man in his fifties who received an inactivated influenza vaccine. Each CDR3 is given with its conserved first and last residue. Fields, in order: J gene, V gene, CDR3 length, CDR3 protein.

j_call: TRBJ2-3; v_call: TRBV5-1; cdr3_length: 15; cdr3_aa: CASSPEAQPTDTQYF
j_call: TRBJ2-2; v_call: TRBV5-1; cdr3_length: 15; cdr3_aa: CASSLNAGSTGELFF
j_call: TRBJ2-7; v_call: TRBV6-5; cdr3_length: 15; cdr3_aa: CASSYSGTSVDEQYF
j_call: TRBJ2-5; v_call: TRBV5-1; cdr3_length: 15; cdr3_aa: CASSLAHGAQETQYF
j_call: TRBJ2-1; v_call: TRBV19; cdr3_length: 16; cdr3_aa: CASTPLGSGSSGEQFF
j_call: TRBJ1-1; v_call: TRBV7-2; cdr3_length: 14; cdr3_aa: CASSFVIGDTEAFF
j_call: TRBJ2-2; v_call: TRBV6-5; cdr3_length: 16; cdr3_aa: CASSYGWDGNTGELFF
j_call: TRBJ2-1; v_call: TRBV18; cdr3_length: 17; cdr3_aa: CASSPGRGERIYNEQFF
j_call: TRBJ2-5; v_call: TRBV9; cdr3_length: 16; cdr3_aa: CASSVSPAGGLETQYF
j_call: TRBJ2-5; v_call: TRBV20-1; cdr3_length: 15; cdr3_aa: CSARGNSGGFETQYF
j_call: TRBJ1-1; v_call: TRBV5-1; cdr3_length: 16; cdr3_aa: CASSLSDVRRGTEVFF
j_call: TRBJ2-7; v_call: TRBV29-1; cdr3_length: 16; cdr3_aa: CSVEFFATSGSYEQYF
j_call: TRBJ2-3; v_call: TRBV6-2/TRBV6-3; cdr3_length: 15; cdr3_aa: CASSYGGGQHDTQYF
j_call: TRBJ1-2; v_call: TRBV5-8; cdr3_length: 13; cdr3_aa: CASSTTGTPKGPF
j_call: TRBJ2-3; v_call: TRBV15; cdr3_length: 15; cdr3_aa: CATSSWGLGTDTQYF